This TCR beta chain emerged from a study of cytomegalovirus exposure and HLA in healthy donors. Study-level results: Rarity marked most TCR sequences, yet some public TCRs occurred in many donors. Upon later analysis, HLA-associated TCR beta chains proved more clonally expanded than other, equally common chains.

Worth noting for this clone: The antigen is not known.

The CDR3 is 15 amino acids. Germline CDR1 SNHLY, CDR2 FYNNEI. J gave up 1 base and V 8 bases, and 4 bases lay outside the gene matches. Researchers ran the PCR with 60 Vbeta and 13 Jbeta primers. Using immunoSEQ multiplex PCR, the repertoire was profiled, and TCRdb retains in-frame clones only, with some absent. The sample includes about 130,000 clones. Healthy bone marrow donors made up the cohort. The source of this sequence is a woman aged 40 to 55 in good health and CMV-seropositive. Material for sequencing was PBMCs. This chain joins TRBV2 and TRBJ2-6; 8 nucleotides agree with TRBD2. CDR3 in DNA: TGTGCCAGCCAGCGGGGGTCTTCTGGGGCCAACGTCCTGACTTTC. Protein product: CASQRGSSGANVLTF.